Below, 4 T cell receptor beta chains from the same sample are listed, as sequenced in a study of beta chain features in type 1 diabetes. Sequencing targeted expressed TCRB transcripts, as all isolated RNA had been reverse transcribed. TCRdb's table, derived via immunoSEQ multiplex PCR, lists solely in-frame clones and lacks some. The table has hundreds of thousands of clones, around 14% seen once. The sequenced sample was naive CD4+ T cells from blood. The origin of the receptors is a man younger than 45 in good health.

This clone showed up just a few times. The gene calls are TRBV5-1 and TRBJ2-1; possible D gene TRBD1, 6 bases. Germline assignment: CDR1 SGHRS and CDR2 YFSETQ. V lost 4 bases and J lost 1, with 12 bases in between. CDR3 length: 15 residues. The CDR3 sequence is CASSTAGASYNEQFF. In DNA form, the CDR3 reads TGCGCCAGCAGCACCGCAGGGGCGTCCTACAATGAGCAGTTCTTC.

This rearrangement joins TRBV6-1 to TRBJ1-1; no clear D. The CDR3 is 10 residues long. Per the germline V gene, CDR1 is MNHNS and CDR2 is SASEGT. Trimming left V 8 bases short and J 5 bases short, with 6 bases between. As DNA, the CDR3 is TGTGCCAGCGGGAGAACTGAAGCTTTCTTT. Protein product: CASGRTEAFF.

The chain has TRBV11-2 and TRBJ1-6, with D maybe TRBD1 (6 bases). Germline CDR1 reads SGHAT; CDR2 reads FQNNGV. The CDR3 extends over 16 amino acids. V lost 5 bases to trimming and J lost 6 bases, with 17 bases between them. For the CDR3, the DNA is TGTGCCAGCAGCCTCTCCAGGGGACCGTTTAATTCACCCCTCCACTTT. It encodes CASSLSRGPFNSPLHF. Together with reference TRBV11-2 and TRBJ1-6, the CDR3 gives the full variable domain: EAGVAQSPRYKIIEKRQSVAFWCNPISGHATLYWYQQILGQGPKLLIQFQNNGVVDDSQLPKDRFSAERLKGVDSTLKIQPAKLEDSAVYLCASSLSRGPFNSPLHFGNGTRLTVT.

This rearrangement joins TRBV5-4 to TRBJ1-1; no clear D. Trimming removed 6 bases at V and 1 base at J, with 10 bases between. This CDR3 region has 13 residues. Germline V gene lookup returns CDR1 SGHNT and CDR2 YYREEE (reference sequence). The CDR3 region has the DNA TGTGCCAGCAACCTGGACGGGAACACTGAAGCTTTCTTT. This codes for CASNLDGNTEAFF.